This T cell receptor (beta chain) was identified in a study of identical twins. MiXCR, run by TCRdb on the 5' RACE reads, gives a single entry per CDR3 protein. The sample holds 250,000 or so distinct CDR3 sequences, approximately 8.3% seen once. V shed 2 bases and J 5 bases; nucleotides not matched to a gene: 5. The CDR3 loop spans 15 amino acids. Germline V gene sequence: CDR1 MNHEY, CDR2 SVGAGI. Separately, the same data were catalogued under a study of yellow fever vaccine responses in identical twins.

This TCR was sampled from a woman aged 18-29 years in good health. Sequences were obtained from CD8+ T cells sorted from blood. The chain has TRBV6-5 and TRBJ2-1; TRBD1 aligns across 8 bases. CDR3 sequence (DNA): TGTGCCAGCAGTTACCGGACAGGGACCAACAATGAGCAGTTCTTC. It encodes CASSYRTGTNNEQFF.